These T cell receptor beta chains were read from a single sample in a study of long-term antiretroviral therapy in people with HIV. Using immunoSEQ multiplex PCR, the repertoire was profiled, and TCRdb retains in-frame clones only, with some absent. Of 30,000 to 35,000 clones in the sample, roughly 79% were seen once. Material: unsorted PBMCs, obtained 3 years after starting antiretroviral therapy. These receptors were obtained from a man aged 45 to 65 with HIV. CDR3s include the opening cysteine and the closing phenylalanine or tryptophan. Each record gives: clone size, J gene, D gene, V gene, CDR3 protein, CDR3 DNA. A D gene is named only where the DNA matches it firmly. Not all rows give a size; the values are once, few, many and, for expanded clones, a class.

abundance: few
j_gene: TRBJ2-2
d_gene: -
v_gene: TRBV11-2
CDR3aa: CASTDWYTGELFF
CDR3nt: TGTGCCAGCACGGACTGGTACACCGGGGAGCTGTTTTTT

abundance: few
j_gene: TRBJ1-2
d_gene: -
v_gene: TRBV5-4
CDR3aa: CASRIRGIDGYTF
CDR3nt: TGTGCCAGCAGAATTCGGGGGATTGATGGCTACACCTTC

abundance: -
j_gene: TRBJ2-7
d_gene: -
v_gene: TRBV7-2
CDR3aa: CASSLNVPKGEQYF
CDR3nt: TGTGCCAGCAGCTTAAATGTGCCGAAGGGGGAGCAGTACTTC

abundance: -
j_gene: TRBJ1-2
d_gene: TRBD1
v_gene: TRBV29-1
CDR3aa: CSVVTRDSPYGYTF
CDR3nt: TGCAGCGTTGTGACCAGGGACAGCCCCTATGGCTACACCTTC

abundance: -
j_gene: TRBJ2-5
d_gene: -
v_gene: TRBV19
CDR3aa: CASRGGRRETQYF
CDR3nt: TGTGCCAGTAGAGGGGGGCGGCGAGAGACCCAGTACTTC

abundance: -
j_gene: TRBJ1-2
d_gene: -
v_gene: TRBV4-3
CDR3aa: CASSPLLRGDKADGYTF
CDR3nt: TGCGCCAGCAGCCCGCTCTTACGAGGCGACAAGGCGGATGGCTACACCTTC

abundance: -
j_gene: TRBJ2-1
d_gene: TRBD2
v_gene: TRBV10-3
CDR3aa: CAIRPGTSGDNEQFF
CDR3nt: TGTGCCATCAGGCCCGGGACTAGCGGTGACAATGAGCAGTTCTTC

abundance: -
j_gene: TRBJ2-1
d_gene: TRBD2
v_gene: TRBV7-2
CDR3aa: CASSATSGGAYIEQFF
CDR3nt: TGTGCCAGCAGCGCGACTAGCGGGGGAGCCTATATTGAGCAGTTCTTC

abundance: -
j_gene: TRBJ2-7
d_gene: TRBD1
v_gene: TRBV5-6
CDR3aa: CASSYTGGIYEQYF
CDR3nt: TGTGCCAGCAGTTACACAGGGGGTATCTACGAGCAGTACTTC

abundance: -
j_gene: TRBJ1-5
d_gene: -
v_gene: TRBV28
CDR3aa: CASSTPGFDGPQHF
CDR3nt: TGTGCCAGCAGTACCCCAGGGTTCGACGGGCCCCAGCATTTT

abundance: -
j_gene: TRBJ1-2
d_gene: -
v_gene: TRBV6-1
CDR3aa: CASSEAGRDSGYTF
CDR3nt: TGTGCCAGCAGTGAAGCGGGCAGGGATAGCGGCTACACCTTC

abundance: -
j_gene: TRBJ2-7
d_gene: TRBD1
v_gene: TRBV11-3
CDR3aa: CASSLDSGGEQYF
CDR3nt: TGTGCCAGCAGCTTAGATTCAGGGGGCGAGCAGTACTTC

abundance: -
j_gene: TRBJ1-2
d_gene: -
v_gene: TRBV7-3
CDR3aa: CASSPDASSYGYTF
CDR3nt: TGTGCCAGCAGCCCGGACGCTTCATCCTATGGCTACACCTTC

abundance: -
j_gene: TRBJ2-3
d_gene: -
v_gene: TRBV28
CDR3aa: CASSPRDPLGTQYF
CDR3nt: TGTGCCAGCAGCCCCCGGGACCCTCTGGGTACGCAGTATTTT

abundance: -
j_gene: TRBJ1-2
d_gene: TRBD1
v_gene: TRBV19
CDR3aa: CASKKGQGASDYGYTF
CDR3nt: TGTGCCAGTAAGAAGGGACAGGGGGCGTCCGACTATGGCTACACCTTC

abundance: -
j_gene: TRBJ2-7
d_gene: -
v_gene: TRBV27
CDR3aa: CASSLRRGFSYEQYF
CDR3nt: TGTGCCAGCAGTTTAAGGCGGGGTTTCTCCTACGAGCAGTACTTC

abundance: -
j_gene: TRBJ2-3
d_gene: TRBD1
v_gene: TRBV30
CDR3aa: CAWMRTGGRTDTQYF
CDR3nt: TGTGCCTGGATGCGGACAGGGGGAAGGACAGATACGCAGTATTTT

abundance: few
j_gene: TRBJ2-1
d_gene: -
v_gene: TRBV28
CDR3aa: CAIPGAYNEQFF
CDR3nt: TGTGCCATTCCGGGAGCCTACAATGAGCAGTTCTTC

abundance: few
j_gene: TRBJ1-1
d_gene: -
v_gene: TRBV7-9
CDR3aa: CASRAGLNTEAFF
CDR3nt: TGTGCCAGCAGAGCGGGGTTGAACACTGAAGCTTTCTTT

abundance: -
j_gene: TRBJ2-1
d_gene: -
v_gene: TRBV28
CDR3aa: CASRPGGAHEQFF
CDR3nt: TGTGCCAGCAGGCCAGGGGGGGCCCATGAGCAGTTCTTC

abundance: few
j_gene: TRBJ2-2
d_gene: -
v_gene: TRBV4-3
CDR3aa: CASTLGWGNTGELFF
CDR3nt: TGCGCCAGCACCCTCGGCTGGGGAAACACCGGGGAGCTGTTTTTT

abundance: -
j_gene: TRBJ2-3
d_gene: TRBD1
v_gene: TRBV28
CDR3aa: CASSRPGQGAFTDKDTQYF
CDR3nt: TGTGCCAGCAGTAGGCCGGGACAGGGGGCCTTCACAGATAAAGATACGCAGTATTTT

abundance: -
j_gene: TRBJ1-5
d_gene: -
v_gene: TRBV7-8
CDR3aa: CASSLVSLDRQPQHF
CDR3nt: TGTGCCAGCAGCTTAGTGTCCTTAGATAGACAGCCCCAGCATTTT

abundance: -
j_gene: TRBJ2-7
d_gene: -
v_gene: TRBV14
CDR3aa: CASSLALGYEQYF
CDR3nt: TGTGCCAGCAGCCTAGCGTTGGGCTACGAGCAGTACTTC

abundance: once
j_gene: TRBJ1-1
d_gene: -
v_gene: TRBV25-1
CDR3aa: CASSDGGAIAEAFF
CDR3nt: TGTGCCAGCAGTGATGGGGGGGCGATCGCTGAAGCTTTCTTT

abundance: -
j_gene: TRBJ2-6
d_gene: -
v_gene: TRBV5-1
CDR3aa: CASSFGSQTGANVLTF
CDR3nt: TGCGCCAGCAGCTTTGGCAGCCAAACTGGGGCCAACGTCCTGACTTTC

abundance: -
j_gene: TRBJ2-7
d_gene: -
v_gene: TRBV5-1
CDR3aa: CASNPTGTDLSEQYF
CDR3nt: TGCGCCAGCAACCCGACCGGGACTGACTTATCCGAGCAGTACTTC

abundance: medium-sized
j_gene: TRBJ1-5
d_gene: -
v_gene: TRBV6-1
CDR3aa: CASSEVGNQPQHF
CDR3nt: TGTGCCAGCAGTGAAGTAGGCAATCAGCCCCAGCATTTT

abundance: -
j_gene: TRBJ2-4
d_gene: -
v_gene: TRBV4-2
CDR3aa: CASSQDPGMSIQYF
CDR3nt: TGTGCCAGCAGCCAAGATCCGGGGATGAGCATTCAGTACTTC

abundance: -
j_gene: TRBJ1-1
d_gene: -
v_gene: TRBV27
CDR3aa: CASSLVGGTEAFF
CDR3nt: TGTGCCAGCAGTTTAGTGGGAGGGACTGAAGCTTTCTTT

abundance: -
j_gene: TRBJ2-1
d_gene: TRBD2
v_gene: TRBV7-2
CDR3aa: CASSLAVTSGSNEQFF
CDR3nt: TGTGCCAGCAGCTTAGCGGTGACTAGCGGGAGCAATGAGCAGTTCTTC

abundance: -
j_gene: TRBJ2-3
d_gene: -
v_gene: TRBV29-1
CDR3aa: CSTRDGKTDTQYF
CDR3nt: TGCAGCACACGGGACGGAAAAACAGATACGCAGTATTTT

abundance: once
j_gene: TRBJ2-7
d_gene: -
v_gene: TRBV18
CDR3aa: CASSPFSGLGTYEQYF
CDR3nt: TGTGCCAGCTCGCCATTTTCGGGCCTCGGAACCTACGAGCAGTACTTC

abundance: -
j_gene: TRBJ2-5
d_gene: TRBD1
v_gene: TRBV5-4
CDR3aa: CATVPGQGSETQYF
CDR3nt: TGTGCCACCGTCCCGGGACAGGGTTCGGAGACCCAGTACTTC

abundance: -
j_gene: TRBJ2-7
d_gene: TRBD2
v_gene: TRBV2
CDR3aa: CASSDWDYSYEQYF
CDR3nt: TGTGCCAGCAGTGATTGGGACTACTCCTACGAGCAGTACTTC

abundance: -
j_gene: TRBJ2-6
d_gene: -
v_gene: TRBV11-2
CDR3aa: CASRERAGANVLTF
CDR3nt: TGTGCCAGCAGAGAGCGCGCTGGGGCCAACGTCCTGACTTTC

abundance: -
j_gene: TRBJ2-2
d_gene: TRBD2
v_gene: TRBV29-1
CDR3aa: CSVGVSGRNTGELFF
CDR3nt: TGCAGCGTTGGGGTTAGCGGGAGGAACACCGGGGAGCTGTTTTTT

abundance: once
j_gene: TRBJ1-2
d_gene: -
v_gene: TRBV13
CDR3aa: CASSAITGLRGGYTF
CDR3nt: TGTGCCAGCAGCGCGATTACAGGCCTCCGAGGTGGCTACACCTTC

abundance: few
j_gene: TRBJ1-2
d_gene: -
v_gene: TRBV15
CDR3aa: CATSRDRTFYGYTF
CDR3nt: TGTGCCACCAGCAGAGATAGGACATTCTATGGCTACACCTTC

abundance: -
j_gene: TRBJ1-2
d_gene: TRBD1
v_gene: TRBV7-9
CDR3aa: CASNSDRDRGLYGYTF
CDR3nt: TGTGCCAGCAACTCCGACCGGGACAGGGGGCTGTATGGCTACACCTTC

abundance: -
j_gene: TRBJ2-7
d_gene: -
v_gene: TRBV27
CDR3aa: CASSLNKGRVNYEQYF
CDR3nt: TGTGCCAGCAGTTTAAACAAGGGCAGAGTGAACTACGAGCAGTACTTC

abundance: -
j_gene: TRBJ2-7
d_gene: TRBD1
v_gene: TRBV29-1
CDR3aa: CSVEDPRTGGYEQYF
CDR3nt: TGCAGCGTTGAAGATCCCAGGACAGGGGGCTACGAGCAGTACTTC

abundance: -
j_gene: TRBJ2-3
d_gene: -
v_gene: TRBV4-1
CDR3aa: CASSQREGTDTQYF
CDR3nt: TGCGCCAGCAGCCAACGGGAAGGCACAGATACGCAGTATTTT

abundance: few
j_gene: TRBJ1-2
d_gene: TRBD1
v_gene: TRBV18
CDR3aa: CASSGGQAPLVGGYTF
CDR3nt: TGTGCCAGCTCAGGAGGACAGGCCCCTCTAGTAGGAGGCTACACCTTC

abundance: once
j_gene: TRBJ1-6
d_gene: TRBD1
v_gene: TRBV27
CDR3aa: CASSLSMAGGLHF
CDR3nt: TGTGCCAGCAGTTTATCAATGGCAGGGGGTCTCCACTTT

abundance: few
j_gene: TRBJ1-6
d_gene: -
v_gene: TRBV28
CDR3aa: CASSSQSSPLHF
CDR3nt: TGTGCCAGCAGTTCCCAGAGTTCACCCCTCCACTTT

abundance: -
j_gene: TRBJ2-2
d_gene: TRBD1
v_gene: TRBV5-8
CDR3aa: CASSWGTENTGELFF
CDR3nt: TGTGCCAGCAGCTGGGGGACAGAGAACACCGGGGAGCTGTTTTTT

abundance: -
j_gene: TRBJ1-3
d_gene: -
v_gene: TRBV30
CDR3aa: CAWSGRTRTQQTGPLDSGNTIYF
CDR3nt: TGTGCCTGGAGTGGCCGAACACGAACTCAACAGACAGGACCTCTTGACTCTGGAAACACCATATATTTT

abundance: -
j_gene: TRBJ2-2
d_gene: TRBD1
v_gene: TRBV2
CDR3aa: CASKRTGNTGELFF
CDR3nt: TGTGCCAGCAAGCGGACAGGAAACACCGGGGAGCTGTTTTTT

abundance: once
j_gene: TRBJ2-6
d_gene: -
v_gene: TRBV5-1
CDR3aa: CASSGFDSGANVLTF
CDR3nt: TGCGCCAGCAGTGGCTTCGACTCTGGGGCCAACGTCCTGACTTTC

abundance: -
j_gene: TRBJ1-2
d_gene: -
v_gene: TRBV4-3
CDR3aa: CASSQDRQPNYGYTF
CDR3nt: TGCGCCAGCAGCCAAGACAGGCAGCCGAACTATGGCTACACCTTC

abundance: -
j_gene: TRBJ2-2
d_gene: TRBD1
v_gene: TRBV6-5
CDR3aa: CASQDRANGELFF
CDR3nt: TGTGCCAGCCAGGACAGGGCGAACGGGGAGCTGTTTTTT

abundance: -
j_gene: TRBJ1-1
d_gene: -
v_gene: TRBV7-3
CDR3aa: CASSLYGVPTAEAFF
CDR3nt: TGTGCCAGCAGCTTATATGGGGTCCCGACGGCTGAAGCTTTCTTT

abundance: -
j_gene: TRBJ2-1
d_gene: -
v_gene: TRBV7-9
CDR3aa: CASSHPTADEQFF
CDR3nt: TGTGCCAGCAGCCACCCTACGGCTGATGAGCAGTTCTTC

abundance: -
j_gene: TRBJ1-6
d_gene: -
v_gene: TRBV27
CDR3aa: CASLADFRHNSPLHF
CDR3nt: TGTGCCAGCCTAGCAGATTTTAGACATAATTCACCCCTCCACTTT